One TCR beta chain is described in this entry. Its antigen is still unknown. V lost 0 bases and J lost 5, with 18 bases in between. From germline, CDR1 is DFQATT and CDR2 SNEGSKA (reference sequence). The CDR3 runs 16 residues. This specimen comes from a study of vaccination and CD4 T cells after COVID-19. The Oncomine TCR Beta short-read assay was applied to DNA of cultured CD4+ T cells. One entry per CDR3 protein, called by TCRdb with MiXCR from the PCR reads. This sample has more than 25,000 distinct CDR3 sequences, with under 40% found just once. Sample time point: late sampling 161 to 241 days after vaccination in three convalescent patients. Treatment given: approximately 9-day PBMC culture with coronavirus spike peptide pools or control peptides (ViraFEST assay). Every positive PCR date fell between March and December 2020, earlier than the US Alpha, Beta and Delta variants.

The receptor's source is a human donor who had recovered from COVID-19. The chain uses TRBV20-1 and TRBJ2-3; no clear D. Material: CD4+ T cells from blood, cultured in vitro, obtained about 7 months after SARS-CoV-2 vaccination. CDR3 amino acids: CSARDPGEPLEDTQYF. DNA for the CDR3: TGCAGTGCTAGAGATCCTGGGGAACCCCTGGAAGATACGCAGTATTTT.